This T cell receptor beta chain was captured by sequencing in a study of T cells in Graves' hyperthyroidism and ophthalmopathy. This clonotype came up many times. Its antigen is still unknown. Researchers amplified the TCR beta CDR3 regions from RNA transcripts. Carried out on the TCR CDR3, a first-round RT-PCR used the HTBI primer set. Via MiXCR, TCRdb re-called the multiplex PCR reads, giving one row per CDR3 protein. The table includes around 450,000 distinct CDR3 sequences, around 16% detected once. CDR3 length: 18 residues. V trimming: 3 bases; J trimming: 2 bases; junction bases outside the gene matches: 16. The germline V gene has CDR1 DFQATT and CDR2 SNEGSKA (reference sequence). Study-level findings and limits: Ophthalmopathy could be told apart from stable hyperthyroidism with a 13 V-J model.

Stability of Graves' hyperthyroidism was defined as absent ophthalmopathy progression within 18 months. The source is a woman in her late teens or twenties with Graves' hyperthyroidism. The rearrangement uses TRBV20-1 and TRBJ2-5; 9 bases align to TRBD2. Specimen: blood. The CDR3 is CSASPPPGLAQNQETQYF. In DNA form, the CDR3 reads TGCAGTGCTAGTCCCCCCCCTGGACTAGCGCAGAATCAAGAGACCCAGTACTTC.